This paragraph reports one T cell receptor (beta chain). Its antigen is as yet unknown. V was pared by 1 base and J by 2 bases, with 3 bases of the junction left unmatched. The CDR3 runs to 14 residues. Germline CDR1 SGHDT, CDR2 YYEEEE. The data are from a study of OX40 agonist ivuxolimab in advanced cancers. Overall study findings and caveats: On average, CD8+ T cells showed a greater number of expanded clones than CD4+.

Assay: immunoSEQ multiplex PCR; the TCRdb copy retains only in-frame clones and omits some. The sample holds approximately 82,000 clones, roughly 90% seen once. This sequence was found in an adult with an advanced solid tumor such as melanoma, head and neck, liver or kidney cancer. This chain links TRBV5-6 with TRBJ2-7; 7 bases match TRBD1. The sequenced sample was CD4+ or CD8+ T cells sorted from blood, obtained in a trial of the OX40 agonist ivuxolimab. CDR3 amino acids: CASSLLDRTYEQYF. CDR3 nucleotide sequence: TGTGCCAGCAGCTTGTTGGACAGGACCTACGAGCAGTACTTC.